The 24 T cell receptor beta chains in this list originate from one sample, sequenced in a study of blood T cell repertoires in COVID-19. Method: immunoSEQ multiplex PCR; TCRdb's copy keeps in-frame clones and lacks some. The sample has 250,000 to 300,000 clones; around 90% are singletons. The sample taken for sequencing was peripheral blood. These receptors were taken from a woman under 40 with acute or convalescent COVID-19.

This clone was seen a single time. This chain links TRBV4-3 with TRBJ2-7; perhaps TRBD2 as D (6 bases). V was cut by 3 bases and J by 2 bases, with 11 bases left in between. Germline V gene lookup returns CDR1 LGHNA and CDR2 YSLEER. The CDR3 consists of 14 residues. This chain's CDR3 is CASSHGLTAYEQYF. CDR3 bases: TGCGCCAGCAGCCACGGACTAACCGCCTACGAGCAGTACTTC.

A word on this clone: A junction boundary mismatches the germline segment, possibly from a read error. In nucleotides, the CDR3 is TGTGCCAGCAGCATAGCGGGAGGACGGACAGATACGCAGTATTTT. The encoded protein is CASSIAGGRTDTQYF. The rearrangement links TRBV7-2 to TRBJ2-3, with 10 bases fitting TRBD2. The CDR3 is made up of 15 amino acids. Germline V gene sequence: CDR1 SGHTA, CDR2 FQGNSA. The variable domain in full, completed from reference TRBV7-2 and TRBJ2-3, reads GAGVSQSPSNKVTEKGKDVELRCDPISGHTALYWYRQSLGQGLEFLIYFQGNSAPDKSGLPSDRFSAERTGGSVSTLTIQRTQQEDSAVYLCASSIAGGRTDTQYFGPGTRLTVL.

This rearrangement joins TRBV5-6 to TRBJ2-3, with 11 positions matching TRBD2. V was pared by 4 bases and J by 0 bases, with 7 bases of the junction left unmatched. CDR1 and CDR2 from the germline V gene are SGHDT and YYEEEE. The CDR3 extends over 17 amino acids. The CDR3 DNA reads TGTGCCAGCAGCCCCAGACTAGCGGGGAGAAGCACAGATACGCAGTATTTT. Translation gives CASSPRLAGRSTDTQYF.

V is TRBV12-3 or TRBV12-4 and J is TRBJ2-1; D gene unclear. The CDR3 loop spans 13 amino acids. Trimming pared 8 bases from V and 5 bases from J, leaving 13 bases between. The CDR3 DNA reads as TGTGCCAGCGTACTGACACCCAACAATGAGCAGTTCTTC. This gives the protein CASVLTPNNEQFF.

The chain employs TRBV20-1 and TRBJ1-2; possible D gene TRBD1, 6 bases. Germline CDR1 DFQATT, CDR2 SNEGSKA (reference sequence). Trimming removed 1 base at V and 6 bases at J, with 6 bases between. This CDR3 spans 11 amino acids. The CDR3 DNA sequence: TGCAGTGCTAGAGCAGGGGATGGCTACACCTTC. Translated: CSARAGDGYTF.

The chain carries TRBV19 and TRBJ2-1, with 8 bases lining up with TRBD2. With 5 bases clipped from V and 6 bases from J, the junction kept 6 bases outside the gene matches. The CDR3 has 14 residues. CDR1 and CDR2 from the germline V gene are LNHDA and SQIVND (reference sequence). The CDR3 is CASSEAGVSNEQFF. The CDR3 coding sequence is TGTGCCAGTAGTGAAGCGGGAGTCTCCAATGAGCAGTTCTTC.

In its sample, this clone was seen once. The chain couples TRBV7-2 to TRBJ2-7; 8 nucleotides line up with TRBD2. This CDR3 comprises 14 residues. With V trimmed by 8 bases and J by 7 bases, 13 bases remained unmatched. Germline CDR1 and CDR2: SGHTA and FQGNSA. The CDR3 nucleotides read TGTGCCAGCGGAAAACTAGCGGCCCTCGGAGAGCAGTACTTC. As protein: CASGKLAALGEQYF.

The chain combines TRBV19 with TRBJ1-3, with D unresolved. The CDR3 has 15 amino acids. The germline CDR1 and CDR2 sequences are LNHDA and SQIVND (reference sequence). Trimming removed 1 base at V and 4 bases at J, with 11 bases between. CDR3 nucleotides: TGTGCCAGTAGTATAGGGACCGGGGTCGGAAACACCATATATTTT. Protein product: CASSIGTGVGNTIYF.

CDR3 loop: CASSSPGDRSEAFF. The DNA of the CDR3 is TGTGCCAGCAGCTCACCAGGGGACAGGAGTGAAGCTTTCTTT. The chain joins TRBV7-2 to TRBJ1-1, with 8 bases matching TRBD1. V was clipped by 4 bases and J by 7 bases; unmatched bases: 8. The germline V gene encodes CDR1 SGHTA and CDR2 FQGNSA. This CDR3 region has 14 residues.

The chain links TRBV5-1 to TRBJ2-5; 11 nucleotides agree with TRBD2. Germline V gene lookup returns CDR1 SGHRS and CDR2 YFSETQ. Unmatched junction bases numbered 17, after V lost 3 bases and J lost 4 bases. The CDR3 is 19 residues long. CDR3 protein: CASSSVPGLAATFRETQYF. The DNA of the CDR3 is TGCGCCAGCAGCTCCGTCCCGGGACTAGCGGCTACTTTCCGAGAGACCCAGTACTTC.

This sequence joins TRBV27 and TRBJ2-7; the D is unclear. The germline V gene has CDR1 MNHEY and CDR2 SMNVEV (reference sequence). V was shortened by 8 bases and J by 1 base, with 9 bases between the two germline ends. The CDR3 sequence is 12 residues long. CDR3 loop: CASGRTSYEQYF. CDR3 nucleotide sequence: TGTGCCAGCGGCCGTACGTCCTACGAGCAGTACTTC.

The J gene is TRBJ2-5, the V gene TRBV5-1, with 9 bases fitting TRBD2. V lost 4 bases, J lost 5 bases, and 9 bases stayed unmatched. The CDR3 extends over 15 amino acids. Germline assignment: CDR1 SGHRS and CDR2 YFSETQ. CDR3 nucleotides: TGCGCCAGCAGCCCGACCGGGACTAGCTGGGAGACCCAGTACTTC. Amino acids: CASSPTGTSWETQYF.

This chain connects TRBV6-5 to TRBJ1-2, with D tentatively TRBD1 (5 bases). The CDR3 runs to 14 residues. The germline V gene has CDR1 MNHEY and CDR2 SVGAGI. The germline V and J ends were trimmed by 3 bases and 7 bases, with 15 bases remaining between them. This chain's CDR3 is CASSYVAGIVGYTF. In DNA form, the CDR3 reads TGTGCCAGCAGTTATGTAGCAGGGATAGTTGGCTACACCTTC.

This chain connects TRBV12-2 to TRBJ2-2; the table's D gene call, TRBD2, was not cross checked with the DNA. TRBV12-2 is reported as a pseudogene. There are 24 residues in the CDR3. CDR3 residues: CASRKGIGTSGRNTLFANTGELFF. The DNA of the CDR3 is TGTGCAAGTCGAAAAGGAATCGGGACTAGCGGGAGAAACACGCTGTTCGCGAACACCGGGGAGCTGTTTTTT.

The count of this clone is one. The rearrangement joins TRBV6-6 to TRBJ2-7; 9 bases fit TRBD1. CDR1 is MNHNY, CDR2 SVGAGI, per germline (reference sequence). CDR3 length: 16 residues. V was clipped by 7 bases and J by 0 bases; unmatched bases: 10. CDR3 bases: TGTGCCAGCACCACCACCGACAGGGGGGCCTCCTACGAGCAGTACTTC. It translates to CASTTTDRGASYEQYF.

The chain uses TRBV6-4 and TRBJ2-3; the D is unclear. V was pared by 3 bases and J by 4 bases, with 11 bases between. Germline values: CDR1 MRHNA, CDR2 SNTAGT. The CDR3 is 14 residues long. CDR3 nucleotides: TGTGCCAGCAGTGAGGGCGACGTTGCAGATACGCAGTATTTT. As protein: CASSEGDVADTQYF.

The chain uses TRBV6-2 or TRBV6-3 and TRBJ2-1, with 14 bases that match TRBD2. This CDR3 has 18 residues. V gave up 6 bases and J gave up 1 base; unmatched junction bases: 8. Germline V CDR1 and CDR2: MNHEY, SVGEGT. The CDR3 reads CASSLTGTSGSSYNEQFF. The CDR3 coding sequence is TGTGCCAGCAGCCTTACCGGGACTAGCGGGAGTTCCTACAATGAGCAGTTCTTC.

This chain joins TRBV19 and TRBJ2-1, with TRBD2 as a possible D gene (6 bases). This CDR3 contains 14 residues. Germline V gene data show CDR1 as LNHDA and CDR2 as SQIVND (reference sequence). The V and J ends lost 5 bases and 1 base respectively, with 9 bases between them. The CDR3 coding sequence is TGTGCCAGTAGTGTCGGGAGTTCCTACAATGAGCAGTTCTTC. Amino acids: CASSVGSSYNEQFF. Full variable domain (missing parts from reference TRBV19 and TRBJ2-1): DGGITQSPKYLFRKEGQNVTLSCEQNLNHDAMYWYRQDPGQGLRLIYYSQIVNDFQKGDIAEGYSVSREKKESFPLTVTSAQKNPTAFYLCASSVGSSYNEQFFGPGTRLTVL.

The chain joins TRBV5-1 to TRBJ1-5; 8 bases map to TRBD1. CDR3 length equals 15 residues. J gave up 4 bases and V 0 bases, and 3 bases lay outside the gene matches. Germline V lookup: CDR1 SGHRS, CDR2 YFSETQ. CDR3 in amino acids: CASSLGTGRNQPQHF. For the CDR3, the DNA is TGCGCCAGCAGCTTGGGGACAGGGAGGAATCAGCCCCAGCATTTT. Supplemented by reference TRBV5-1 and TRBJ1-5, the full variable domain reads KAGVTQTPRYLIKTRGQQVTLSCSPISGHRSVSWYQQTPGQGLQFLFEYFSETQRNKGNFPGRFSGRQFSNSRSEMNVSTLELGDSALYLCASSLGTGRNQPQHFGDGTRLSIL.

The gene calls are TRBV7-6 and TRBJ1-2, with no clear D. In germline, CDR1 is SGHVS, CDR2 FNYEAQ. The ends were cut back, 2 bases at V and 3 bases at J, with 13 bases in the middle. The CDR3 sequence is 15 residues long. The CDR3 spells CASSLNPGADYGYTF. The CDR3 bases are TGTGCCAGCAGCTTAAATCCGGGTGCGGACTATGGCTACACCTTC.

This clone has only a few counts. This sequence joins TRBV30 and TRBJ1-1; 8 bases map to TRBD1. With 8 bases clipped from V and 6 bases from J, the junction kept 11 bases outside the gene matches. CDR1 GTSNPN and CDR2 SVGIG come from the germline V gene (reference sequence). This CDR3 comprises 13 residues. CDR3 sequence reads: CAGPGTGLSEAFF. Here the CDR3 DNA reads TGTGCCGGTCCCGGGACAGGCTTATCTGAAGCTTTCTTT.

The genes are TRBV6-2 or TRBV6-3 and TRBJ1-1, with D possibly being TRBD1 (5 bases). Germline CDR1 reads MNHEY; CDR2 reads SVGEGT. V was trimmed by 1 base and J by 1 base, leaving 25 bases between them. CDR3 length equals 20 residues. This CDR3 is CASSYWGPLVSRGENTEAFF. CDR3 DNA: TGTGCCAGCAGTTACTGGGGACCGTTAGTTTCCCGGGGGGAGAACACTGAAGCTTTCTTT.

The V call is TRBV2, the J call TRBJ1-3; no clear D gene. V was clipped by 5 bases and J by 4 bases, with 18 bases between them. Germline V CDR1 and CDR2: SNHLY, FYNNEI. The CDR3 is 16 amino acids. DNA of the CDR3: TGTGCCAGCAGTTTTTCGGGTTATGACTCCGGAAACACCATATATTTT. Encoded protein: CASSFSGYDSGNTIYF.

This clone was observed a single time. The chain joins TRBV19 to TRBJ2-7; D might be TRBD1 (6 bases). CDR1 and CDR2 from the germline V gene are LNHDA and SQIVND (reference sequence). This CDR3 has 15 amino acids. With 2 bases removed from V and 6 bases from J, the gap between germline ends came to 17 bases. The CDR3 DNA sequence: TGTGCCAGTAGTATAAACGGGCAGGGGCCGCGCGAGCAGTACTTC. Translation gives CASSINGQGPREQYF.